This T cell receptor (beta chain) came from a study of blood T cell repertoires in COVID-19. The repertoire was sequenced with immunoSEQ multiplex PCR; TCRdb's copy has only in-frame clones and lacks some. The sample has about 45,000 clones; roughly nine tenths are singletons. Sequenced input: peripheral blood. The TCR originated in a man aged 70 or older with active COVID-19.

The CDR3 region is CASSPRHLTYEQYF. The CDR3 DNA reads as TGCGCCAGCAGCCCTCGACACCTGACCTACGAGCAGTACTTC. The V call is TRBV4-3, the J call TRBJ2-7; D call uncertain. Germline V CDR1 and CDR2: LGHNA, YSLEER. The V gene lost 4 bases and the J gene lost 2 bases, with 12 bases spanning the gap. The CDR3 sequence is 14 residues long.